This record looks at one TCR beta chain sequence and its context. Its target is not known. This sample is part of a study of T cell responses to AZD1222 COVID-19 vaccine. Samples with a second dose at about 4 or about 12 weeks were pooled together. Some clones are missing from TCRdb's copy, which holds only in-frame ones; the method was immunoSEQ multiplex PCR. The sample has fewer than 100,000 clones, roughly 90% seen once. Losses at the gene ends were 6 bases for V and 4 bases for J; bases not matched to a gene: 8. CDR1 and CDR2 (germline): MNHEY, SVGAGI. The CDR3 contains 15 residues. Broader study findings: Targeting of unmutated variant regions was reportedly seen in nearly half of spike-specific TCRs. Recipients of two AZD1222 doses showed rising Spike-specific TCR breadth and depth. Only after the peak T cell response were repertoires sampled.

The sequenced sample was peripheral blood, obtained 28 days after the second AZD1222 dose. This clonotype was sampled from an adult who received the AZD1222 COVID-19 vaccine. The rearrangement joins TRBV6-5 to TRBJ1-1; 10 nucleotides line up with TRBD1. The CDR3 sequence: CASSSWTGGGTEAFF. The DNA for the CDR3 is TGTGCCAGCAGCTCTTGGACAGGGGGAGGCACTGAAGCTTTCTTT.